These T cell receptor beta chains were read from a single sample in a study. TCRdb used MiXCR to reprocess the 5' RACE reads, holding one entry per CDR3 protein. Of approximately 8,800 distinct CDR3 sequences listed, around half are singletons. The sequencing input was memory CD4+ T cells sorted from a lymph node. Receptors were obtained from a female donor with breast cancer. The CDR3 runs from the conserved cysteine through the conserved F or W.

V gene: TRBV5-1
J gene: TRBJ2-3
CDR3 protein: CASSLAEAGTQYF

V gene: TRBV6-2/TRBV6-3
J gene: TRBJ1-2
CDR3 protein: CASTDNSYGYTF

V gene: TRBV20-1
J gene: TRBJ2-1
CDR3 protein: CSARDASGSDEQFF

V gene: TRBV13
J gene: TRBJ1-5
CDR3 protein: CASSLSRGPRGLNQPQHF

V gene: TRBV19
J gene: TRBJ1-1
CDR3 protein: CASSPSRGGTEAFF

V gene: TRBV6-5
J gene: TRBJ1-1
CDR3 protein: CASSYDSNSRDTTSNTEAFF

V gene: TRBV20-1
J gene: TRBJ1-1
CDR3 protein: CSVTREGVTEAFF

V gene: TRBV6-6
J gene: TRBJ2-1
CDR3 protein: CASSYSQNNEQFF

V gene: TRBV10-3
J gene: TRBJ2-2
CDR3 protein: CAISDITGELFF

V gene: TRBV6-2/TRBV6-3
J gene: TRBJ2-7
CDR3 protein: CASSYSIASGYSPYYEQYF

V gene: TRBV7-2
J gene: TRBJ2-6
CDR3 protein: CAEGVSSGANVLTF

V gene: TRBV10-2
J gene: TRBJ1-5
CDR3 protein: CASRGTGDPPQHF

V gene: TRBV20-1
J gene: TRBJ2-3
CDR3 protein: CSASLGASGRLLTDTQYF

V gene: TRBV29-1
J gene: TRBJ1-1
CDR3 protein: CSGERGAGAFF

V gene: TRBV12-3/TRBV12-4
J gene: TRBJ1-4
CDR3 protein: CASSFGSPNEKLFF

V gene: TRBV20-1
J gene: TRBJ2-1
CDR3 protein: CSAKASIYWGENEQFF

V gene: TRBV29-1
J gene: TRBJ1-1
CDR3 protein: CSVGGVDTEAFF

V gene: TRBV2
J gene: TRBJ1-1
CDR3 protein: CASSEIQGRNTEAFF

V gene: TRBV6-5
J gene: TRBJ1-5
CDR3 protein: CASTVPGQGSYSNQPQHF

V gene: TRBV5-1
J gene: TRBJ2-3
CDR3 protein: CASSLSSEVADTQYF

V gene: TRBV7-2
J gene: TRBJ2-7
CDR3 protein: CASSLPLAASSYEQYF

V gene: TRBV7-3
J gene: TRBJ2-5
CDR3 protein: CASSVTQGARETQYF

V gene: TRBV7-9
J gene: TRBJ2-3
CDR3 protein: CASSHSLAGAGDTQYF

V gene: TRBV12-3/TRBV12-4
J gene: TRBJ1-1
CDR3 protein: CASSLWWAGGGIGSLMNTEAFF

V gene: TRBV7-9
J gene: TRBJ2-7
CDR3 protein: CASSFGEDEQYF

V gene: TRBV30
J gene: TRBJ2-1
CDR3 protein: CAWSVDRYPKQLF

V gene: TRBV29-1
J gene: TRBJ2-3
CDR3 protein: CSSRVSGTDTQYF